This TCR beta chain was profiled in a study of shared clonotypes between healthy human individuals. TCRdb's table, derived via immunoSEQ multiplex PCR, lists solely in-frame clones and lacks some. The repertoire holds just over 2,000,000 clones, with about 95% as singletons. Positively selected for CCR7, the CD45RO-negative cells used as naive CD8 cells excluded terminally differentiated effector memory CD45RA+ cells. The CDR3 is 15 residues long. CDR1 is SGHAT, CDR2 FQNNGV, per germline. Trimming left V 4 bases short and J 6 bases short, with 17 bases between. The TCR sequence derives from a man in his late teens or twenties in good health. The sequencing input was naive CD8+ T cells sorted from blood. The chain links TRBV11-2 to TRBJ2-3; D call uncertain. This chain's CDR3 is CASSSSDSARDTQYF. The CDR3 region has the DNA TGTGCCAGCAGCTCCTCCGACTCTGCACGTGATACGCAGTATTTT.